This entry lists 23 T cell receptor beta chains sequenced from one sample in a study. From the RT-PCR reads, TCRdb called clonotypes with MiXCR, one entry per CDR3 protein. The sample carries roughly 4,400 distinct CDR3 sequences, 30% to 40% recorded once. Sequencing was performed on memory CD4+ T cells from salivary gland. The origin of the receptors is a female donor with primary Sjogren's syndrome.

Here the CDR3 DNA reads TGTGCCAGCAGCTTAGGTCTAGCGGTGGGCACAGATACGCAGTATTTT. Encoded protein: CASSLGLAVGTDTQYF. The J gene is TRBJ2-3, the V gene TRBV7-9, with 7 bases lining up with TRBD2. Germline CDR1 reads SEHNR; CDR2 reads FQNEAQ (reference sequence). The V gene end was trimmed by 1 base and the J gene end by 1 base; junction bases not matched to a gene: 5. This CDR3 contains 16 residues.

This clonotype is medium-sized by share. J is TRBJ2-5 and V is TRBV7-2; 8 bases fit TRBD2. Germline loops: CDR1 SGHTA, CDR2 FQGNSA. The CDR3 loop spans 15 amino acids. Unmatched junction bases numbered 10, after V lost 5 bases and J lost 5 bases. The DNA of the CDR3 is TGTGCCAGCAGCGGGCTAGCGGGTGGGGGGGAGACCCAGTACTTC. This sequence encodes CASSGLAGGGETQYF.

The J gene is TRBJ2-3, the V gene TRBV5-1, with 9 bases that match TRBD1. CDR1 SGHRS and CDR2 YFSETQ come from the germline V gene. The CDR3 has 15 residues. J lost 0 bases, V lost 4 bases, and 3 bases had no gene match. In nucleotides, the CDR3 is TGCGCCAGCAGCGCCGGGACAGGGAGCACAGATACGCAGTATTTT. The encoded protein is CASSAGTGSTDTQYF.

By sample fraction, this clonotype is medium-sized. V gene TRBV5-1 combines with J gene TRBJ2-3; 7 bases fit TRBD1. CDR1 is SGHRS and CDR2 is YFSETQ in the germline V gene. V lost 4 bases to trimming and J lost 5 bases; unmatched junction nucleotides: 4. This CDR3 is built from 13 residues. This chain's CDR3 is CASSITGEDTQYF. In nucleotides, the CDR3 is TGCGCCAGCAGCATCACAGGGGAAGATACGCAGTATTTT.

This clonotype occurred once. The rearrangement links TRBV24-1 to TRBJ2-7; 9 bases match TRBD2. The V gene's germline CDR1 is KGHDR and CDR2 SFDVKD. This CDR3 has 14 amino acids. V was pared by 7 bases and J by 2 bases, with 5 bases of the junction left unmatched. The CDR3 reads CATSSSGRPYEQYF. The CDR3 nucleotides are TGTGCCACCAGCTCAAGCGGGAGGCCCTACGAGCAGTACTTC.

This clonotype is labeled as medium-sized. This chain joins TRBV7-2 and TRBJ1-4; D call uncertain. The CDR3 spans 15 residues. Trimming pared 0 bases from V and 6 bases from J, leaving 11 bases between. CDR1 SGHTA and CDR2 FQGNSA come from the germline V gene. CDR3 region: CASSLASGSYEKLFF. The DNA for the CDR3 is TGTGCCAGCAGCTTAGCTAGTGGGTCGTATGAAAAACTGTTTTTT.

By its share, this clonotype is medium-sized. The chain carries TRBV6-5 and TRBJ2-7, with D possibly being TRBD1 or TRBD2 (5 bases each). CDR3 length: 14 amino acids. Germline CDR1 and CDR2: MNHEY and SVGAGI. V lost 6 bases and J 6 bases, leaving 18 bases between the germline ends. The chain's CDR3 is CASSRRDGGSEQYF. The CDR3 DNA reads TGTGCCAGCAGCCGCCGGGACGGAGGATCCGAGCAGTACTTC.

Details on this clonotype: The missing conserved phenylalanine or tryptophan at the end of this CDR3 makes a read error likely. The DNA is omitted, as the CDR3 cannot be located on it reliably, and the CDR3 follows TCRdb's listing. The chain employs TRBV5-1 and TRBJ2-3; the table's TRBD1 call for D was not verified on the DNA. The CDR3 sequence runs 24 residues, both termini included. Germline V gene sequence: CDR1 SGHRS, CDR2 YFSETQ. The CDR3 region is CASTLGGTDTQWYQRRVLLDSILG.

The V call is TRBV9, the J call TRBJ1-3; D gene uncertain. Deletions cut 2 bases from V and 0 bases from J, with 9 bases between. The germline gives CDR1 SGDLS, CDR2 YYNGEE. The CDR3 has 15 residues. The CDR3 DNA reads TGTGCCAGCAGCGTCGACCACAGCTCTGGAAACACCATATATTTT. Amino acid sequence: CASSVDHSSGNTIYF.

This clonotype has at least ten counts. The V call is TRBV28, the J call TRBJ2-5, with D unresolved. Germline CDR1 MDHEN, CDR2 SYDVKM. V lost 7 bases, J lost 5 bases, and 20 bases lay in between. This CDR3 region has 15 residues. CDR3 nucleotide sequence: TGTGCCAGCACCCCCAGAGGAACTCCTGAGGAGACCCAGTACTTC. Translating it yields CASTPRGTPEETQYF. The variable domain in full, completed from reference TRBV28 and TRBJ2-5, reads DVKVTQSSRYLVKRTGEKVFLECVQDMDHENMFWYRQDPGLGLRLIYFSYDVKMKEKGDIPEGYSVSREKKERFSLILESASTNQTSMYLCASTPRGTPEETQYFGPGTRLLVL.

The genes are TRBV3-1 and TRBJ2-7; 7 bases fit TRBD2. Germline CDR1 is LGHDT and CDR2 is YNNKEL (reference sequence). The CDR3 extends over 10 amino acids. CDR3: CARDSSGMYF. The DNA for the CDR3 is TGTGCTAGAGATAGCAGCGGGATGTACTTC.

By share, this clonotype counts as medium-sized (0.01 to 0.1%). The chain carries TRBV7-9 and TRBJ2-1; D possibly corresponds to TRBD2 (6 bases). Between the trimmed V and J ends, which lost 2 bases and 0 bases, there was a span of 11 bases. The CDR3 runs 16 residues. In germline, CDR1 is SEHNR, CDR2 FQNEAQ (reference sequence). CDR3 residues: CASSLTGESSYNEQFF. DNA of the CDR3: TGTGCCAGCAGCTTAACGGGAGAGAGCTCCTACAATGAGCAGTTCTTC.

A few counts support this clonotype. A much larger clone sits a single nucleotide away, making a read error possible. The chain is built from TRBV2 and TRBJ2-1; D call uncertain. This CDR3 has 11 residues. V lost 6 bases to trimming and J lost 10 bases, with 10 bases between them. Germline V CDR1 and CDR2: SNHLY, FYNNEI. The CDR3 region has the DNA TGTGCCAGCAGCCACTCCTACGAGCAGTTCTTC. Translated, it gives CASSHSYEQFF.

This clonotype was recorded many times. In nucleotides, the CDR3 is TGTGCCGTAAGGGCCGCAACTAATGAAAAACTGTTTTTT. It is translated as CAVRAATNEKLFF. The chain links TRBV30 to TRBJ1-4; D remains unclear. V dropped 8 bases and J dropped 0 bases, with 10 bases sitting between them. The CDR3 sequence is 13 residues long. Per the germline V gene, CDR1 is GTSNPN and CDR2 is SVGIG (reference sequence).

The chain has TRBV15 and TRBJ1-5; D remains unclear. CDR1 is LNHNV and CDR2 is YYDKDF in the germline V gene (reference sequence). The CDR3 runs to 8 residues. CDR3 coding DNA: TGTAGAAACCAGCCCCAGCATTTT. Its protein is CRNQPQHF. Full variable domain (rest looked up from reference TRBV15 and TRBJ1-5): DAMVIQNPRYQVTQFGKPVTLSCSQTLNHNVMYWYQQKSSQAPKLLFHYYDKDFNNEADTPDNFQSRRPNTSFCFLDIRSPGLGDTAMYLCRNQPQHFGDGTRLSIL.

This clonotype was observed a single time. J is TRBJ1-1 and V is TRBV7-2; 7 bases match TRBD1. The germline gives CDR1 SGHTA, CDR2 FQGNSA. Trimming removed 9 bases from V and 10 bases from J; junction bases left unmatched: 17. The CDR3 extends over 14 amino acids. CDR3 nucleotides: TGTGCCAGTATAGGTCAGACAGGGATCACCGGAGCTTTCTTT. The encoded protein is CASIGQTGITGAFF.

The chain is built from TRBV4-3 and TRBJ2-1; 12 bases match TRBD2. The CDR3 sequence is 14 residues long. Per germline, CDR1 LGHNA and CDR2 YSLEER. The ends lost 1 base at V and 13 bases at J; junction bases unmatched: 5. Here the CDR3 DNA reads TGCGCCAGCAGCCAAGGGACTAGCGGGGCCTCACAGTTCTTC. It specifies CASSQGTSGASQFF.

This clonotype is deemed medium-sized. For the CDR3, the DNA is TGCGCCAGCACCAGGGCCCCAGGCGGTTCCTACGAGCAGTACTTC. It yields the protein CASTRAPGGSYEQYF. The J gene is TRBJ2-7, the V gene TRBV5-1; possibly TRBD1 for D (5 bases). Trimming removed 6 bases from V and 1 base from J, with 17 bases in between. Germline V gives CDR1 SGHRS, CDR2 YFSETQ. The CDR3 runs 15 residues.

This clonotype appeared a few times. The chain is built from TRBV14 and TRBJ2-3; D ambiguous. Germline CDR1 is SGHDN and CDR2 is FVKESK. With 0 bases removed from V and 3 bases from J, the gap between germline ends came to 13 bases. CDR3 length: 16 residues. The CDR3 loop reads CASSQDSSPFTDTQYF. CDR3 bases: TGTGCCAGCAGCCAAGATAGTAGCCCATTTACAGATACGCAGTATTTT.

This clonotype showed up just a few times. The chain joins TRBV18 to TRBJ2-3, with no clear D. This CDR3 comprises 14 residues. Trimming cost V 3 bases and J 11 bases, with 18 bases left between them. CDR1 is KGHSH, CDR2 LQKENI, per germline. In nucleotides, the CDR3 is TGTGCCAGCTCACCCCAGGAGTCCTACAATGAGCAGTATTTT. As protein: CASSPQESYNEQYF.

The chain employs TRBV20-1 and TRBJ2-1; D remains unclear. The CDR3 is made up of 13 amino acids. The V end was cut by 4 bases, the J end by 2 bases, with 9 bases between. Germline V gene sequence: CDR1 DFQATT, CDR2 SNEGSKA (reference sequence). The CDR3 bases are TGCAGTGCTATGTACCGGGCCTACAATGAGCAGTTCTTC. As protein: CSAMYRAYNEQFF.

The chain joins TRBV6-4 to TRBJ2-1, with a weak D call TRBD2 (6 bases). The CDR3 is 17 residues long. Germline V CDR1 and CDR2: MRHNA, SNTAGT. Trimming removed 2 bases at V and 3 bases at J, with 17 bases between. CDR3 nucleotides: TGTGCCAGCAGTGACGCTCCAGCGGGCGGACGCTACAATGAGCAGTTCTTC. Its protein product is CASSDAPAGGRYNEQFF.

This clonotype is judged medium-sized (0.01 to 0.1%). This chain joins TRBV11-2 and TRBJ2-7; D is unresolved. V lost 8 bases, J lost 4 bases, and 12 bases lay in between. The CDR3 has 12 residues. Germline CDR1 is SGHAT and CDR2 is FQNNGV. In nucleotides, the CDR3 is TGTGCCAGCGCCAGAGAATCTTACGAGCAGTACTTC. Its protein is CASARESYEQYF.